The 30 T cell receptor beta chains below all came from one sample that was sequenced in a study of T-cell memory formation after mild COVID-19. TCRdb analysed the 5' RACE reads with MiXCR anew, one entry per CDR3 protein. The data show around 300,000 distinct CDR3 sequences, with roughly an eighth seen just once and 22% held by the top ten. The sample was PBMCs or a T cell subset sorted from them (not recorded which). These receptors came from a man aged 18-30 years who had mild COVID-19 (a few samples of this study predate the infection). Cell type and time point are not known.

In this sample, this clonotype turned up a few times. The V gene is TRBV15, the J gene TRBJ1-2, with a tentative D call TRBD1 (5 bases). The CDR3 loop spans 16 amino acids. Per the germline V gene, CDR1 is LNHNV and CDR2 is YYDKDF (reference sequence). V dropped 0 bases and J dropped 8 bases, with 19 bases sitting between them. CDR3 protein: CATSREGFMLGEGYTF. The CDR3 DNA reads TGTGCCACCAGCAGAGAAGGTTTTATGTTGGGGGAAGGCTACACCTTC.

The chain uses TRBV12-3 or TRBV12-4 and TRBJ1-6; 11 positions match TRBD1. The CDR3 is 14 amino acids. V gave up 6 bases and J gave up 10 bases; unmatched junction bases: 5. The CDR3 sequence is CASSPDRGLSPLHF. The CDR3 DNA sequence: TGTGCCAGCAGCCCGGACAGGGGGCTCTCACCCCTCCACTTT.

The CDR3 DNA sequence: TGTGCCAGCAGCCAACTTGTCGGGGGGGCCTACGAGCAGTACTTC. This codes for CASSQLVGGAYEQYF. This chain connects TRBV11-2 to TRBJ2-7; TRBD2 aligns across 8 bases. Looked up from germline, CDR1 is SGHAT and CDR2 is FQNNGV. The CDR3 length is 15 residues. The V and J ends lost 5 bases and 2 bases, in that order; junction bases with no gene match: 8. Supplemented by reference TRBV11-2 and TRBJ2-7, the full variable domain reads EAGVAQSPRYKIIEKRQSVAFWCNPISGHATLYWYQQILGQGPKLLIQFQNNGVVDDSQLPKDRFSAERLKGVDSTLKIQPAKLEDSAVYLCASSQLVGGAYEQYFGPGTRLTVT.

The CDR3 nucleotides read TGCAGGGTCTGGGACAGGAAGACAGATACGCAGTATTTT. As protein: CRVWDRKTDTQYF. J is TRBJ2-3 and V is TRBV29-1; 8 bases match TRBD1. Germline loops: CDR1 SQVTM, CDR2 ANQGSEA. CDR3 length: 13 amino acids.

This clonotype showed up just a few times. The rearrangement joins TRBV6-2 or TRBV6-3 to TRBJ2-1; possible D gene TRBD1, 5 bases. Germline values: CDR1 MNHEY, CDR2 SVGEGT. There are 17 residues in the CDR3. V was shortened by 4 bases and J by 0 bases, with 16 bases between the two germline ends. The CDR3 reads CASSSPRGPISYNEQFF. CDR3 in DNA: TGTGCCAGCAGTTCCCCAAGGGGTCCAATCTCCTACAATGAGCAGTTCTTC.

In this sample, this clonotype turned up a few times. This chain links TRBV5-1 with TRBJ1-3; D is unclear. The CDR3 has 15 amino acids. Germline CDR1 and CDR2: SGHRS and YFSETQ. V was pared by 0 bases and J by 2 bases, with 9 bases between. The CDR3 spells CASSLAEWAGNTIYF. For the CDR3, the DNA is TGCGCCAGCAGCTTGGCAGAATGGGCTGGAAACACCATATATTTT.

This clonotype was observed a few times. V usage is TRBV19 and J usage is TRBJ2-1, with D possibly TRBD2 on 5 matching bases. The CDR3 is 14 residues long. V was clipped by 5 bases and J by 3 bases, with 11 bases between them. Germline values: CDR1 LNHDA, CDR2 SQIVND (reference sequence). CDR3 protein: CASSGQRGYNEQFF. CDR3 nucleotide sequence: TGTGCCAGTAGTGGCCAACGGGGCTACAATGAGCAGTTCTTC.

This clonotype was observed a handful of times. The chain has TRBV4-3 and TRBJ2-2; 7 nucleotides align to TRBD2. Germline CDR1 reads LGHNA; CDR2 reads YSLEER. The CDR3 length is 16 residues. The ends lost 6 bases at V and 2 bases at J; junction bases unmatched: 9. The CDR3 is CASRRAGRVNTGELFF. CDR3 coding DNA: TGCGCCAGCAGAAGGGCAGGGAGGGTAAACACCGGGGAGCTGTTTTTT.

The J gene is TRBJ1-2, the V gene TRBV12-3 or TRBV12-4; D is ambiguous. This CDR3 has 13 residues. V was shortened by 4 bases and J by 5 bases, with 11 bases between the two germline ends. In nucleotides, the CDR3 is TGTGCCAGCAGTTACCCCGCAGAGTATGGCTACACCTTC. Translation gives CASSYPAEYGYTF.

The DNA of the CDR3 is TGCGCCAGCAGCCAAGAACCCCTCGACACCGGGGAGCTGTTTTTT. Protein product: CASSQEPLDTGELFF. The rearrangement joins TRBV4-3 to TRBJ2-2, with D unclear. V lost 0 bases, J lost 3 bases, and 8 bases lay in between. The CDR3 consists of 15 residues. Germline V lookup: CDR1 LGHNA, CDR2 YSLEER.

There are many counts of this clonotype. The chain has TRBV20-1 and TRBJ1-1; D uncertain. V lost 6 bases to trimming and J lost 8 bases, with 10 bases between them. Germline V gives CDR1 DFQATT, CDR2 SNEGSKA (reference sequence). This CDR3 has 10 amino acids. The CDR3 loop is CSARDPEAFF. CDR3 DNA: TGCAGTGCAAGGGATCCCGAAGCTTTCTTT.

The chain employs TRBV5-1 and TRBJ1-1, with D unclear. The V end lost 0 bases, the J end lost 3 bases, and 15 bases lay between the germline ends. CDR1 SGHRS and CDR2 YFSETQ come from the germline V gene. The CDR3 spans 16 residues. Here the CDR3 DNA reads TGCGCCAGCAGCTTGGTAATGTCTAGGGCGGACACTGAAGCTTTCTTT. Amino acid sequence: CASSLVMSRADTEAFF.

Ten or more counts support this clonotype. The chain couples TRBV9 to TRBJ1-1; a weak D match, TRBD1 (5 bases). Trimming removed 3 bases at V and 1 base at J, with 7 bases between. Germline V lookup: CDR1 SGDLS, CDR2 YYNGEE. The CDR3 spans 13 residues. CDR3 sequence: CASSATGNTEAFF. Written as DNA, the CDR3 is TGTGCCAGCAGCGCCACAGGGAACACTGAAGCTTTCTTT.

The table lists this clonotype with a few counts. The chain couples TRBV7-9 to TRBJ1-4; 10 bases are a match to TRBD1. Germline values: CDR1 SEHNR, CDR2 FQNEAQ (reference sequence). CDR3 size: 15 residues. The V and J ends lost 5 bases and 7 bases, in that order; junction bases with no gene match: 7. CDR3: CASSQGTGASEKLFF. CDR3 DNA sequence: TGTGCCAGCAGCCAAGGGACAGGGGCTTCTGAAAAACTGTTTTTT.

The sample holds many counts of this clonotype. The rearrangement joins TRBV7-9 to TRBJ2-2; D is possibly TRBD1 (5 bases). The germline gives CDR1 SEHNR, CDR2 FQNEAQ (reference sequence). CDR3 length equals 13 residues. The V end was cut by 1 base, the J end by 7 bases, with 7 bases between. The CDR3 DNA reads as TGTGCCAGCAGCTTAGAGGGGATCGGGGAGCTGTTTTTT. This codes for CASSLEGIGELFF.

In its sample, this clonotype was seen a few times. J is TRBJ2-3 and V is TRBV28, with D possibly TRBD1 on 6 matching bases. Germline V gene sequence: CDR1 MDHEN, CDR2 SYDVKM. The V and J ends lost 5 bases and 5 bases respectively, with 14 bases between them. The CDR3 totals 14 residues. CDR3 loop: CASSVTSGEDTQYF. CDR3 in DNA: TGTGCCAGCAGTGTCACCTCAGGGGAAGATACGCAGTATTTT.

This clonotype was counted a few times. The V call is TRBV9, the J call TRBJ2-5; TRBD2 aligns across 7 bases. V was pared by 0 bases and J by 5 bases, with 4 bases of the junction left unmatched. The CDR3 is 14 amino acids. Germline CDR1 reads SGDLS; CDR2 reads YYNGEE. The DNA for the CDR3 is TGTGCCAGCAGCGTAGAAGGGCGGGGGGAGACCCAGTACTTC. Its protein product is CASSVEGRGETQYF. The complete variable domain, with remaining parts taken from reference TRBV9 and TRBJ2-5, reads DSGVTQTPKHLITATGQRVTLRCSPRSGDLSVYWYQQSLDQGLQFLIQYYNGEERAKGNILERFSAQQFPDLHSELNLSSLELGDSALYFCASSVEGRGETQYFGPGTRLLVL.

V is TRBV7-9 and J is TRBJ2-5, with 8 bases aligning to TRBD2. Germline CDR1 is SEHNR and CDR2 is FQNEAQ (reference sequence). With V trimmed by 5 bases and J by 5 bases, 4 bases remained unmatched. CDR3 length: 13 amino acids. The CDR3, as DNA: TGTGCCAGCAGCCCTCGGACTAGCGAGACCCAGTACTTC. Amino acid sequence: CASSPRTSETQYF.

This clonotype was picked up many times. The chain uses TRBV5-1 and TRBJ2-5; D ambiguous. The length of the CDR3 is 14 residues. Deletions cut 4 bases from V and 0 bases from J, with 10 bases between. Per the germline V gene, CDR1 is SGHRS and CDR2 is YFSETQ. The chain's CDR3 is CASSLNVYQETQYF. CDR3 DNA: TGCGCCAGCAGCCTCAACGTTTACCAAGAGACCCAGTACTTC. The full variable domain, completed using reference TRBV5-1 and TRBJ2-5, is KAGVTQTPRYLIKTRGQQVTLSCSPISGHRSVSWYQQTPGQGLQFLFEYFSETQRNKGNFPGRFSGRQFSNSRSEMNVSTLELGDSALYLCASSLNVYQETQYFGPGTRLLVL.

CDR3 DNA: TGTGCCAGCAGTCCGGGACTAGCTTACAACGAGCAGTACGTC. Translation: CASSPGLAYNEQYV. The chain uses TRBV12-3 or TRBV12-4 and TRBJ2-7; 9 bases agree with TRBD2. Trimming removed 5 bases from V and 5 bases from J; junction bases left unmatched: 7. The CDR3 is 14 amino acids.

The rearrangement uses TRBV4-3 and TRBJ2-1; D call uncertain. V lost 0 bases to trimming and J lost 9 bases, with 12 bases between them. CDR1 is LGHNA, CDR2 YSLEER, per germline. The length of the CDR3 is 14 residues. The CDR3 DNA sequence: TGCGCCAGCAGCCAAGATGGTCGCCCCGGTGAGCAGTTCTTC. It is translated as CASSQDGRPGEQFF.

This rearrangement joins TRBV29-1 to TRBJ1-2, with D possibly TRBD1 on 6 matching bases. CDR1 is SQVTM, CDR2 ANQGSEA, per germline. V was cut by 0 bases and J by 5 bases, with 16 bases left in between. The CDR3 is 15 amino acids. The CDR3 DNA reads as TGCAGCGTTGAAGACATGGACAGCCAACCTTATGGCTACACCTTC. Amino acid sequence: CSVEDMDSQPYGYTF. Full variable domain (remainder filled in from reference TRBV29-1 and TRBJ1-2): SAVISQKPSRDICQRGTSLTIQCQVDSQVTMMFWYRQQPGQSLTLIATANQGSEATYESGFVIDKFPISRPNLTFSTLTVSNMSPEDSSIYLCSVEDMDSQPYGYTFGSGTRLTVV.

The rearrangement uses TRBV7-9 and TRBJ2-1, with no clear D. Germline V lookup: CDR1 SEHNR, CDR2 FQNEAQ (reference sequence). Trimming cost V 5 bases and J 0 bases, with 14 bases left between them. The CDR3 spans 16 residues. For the CDR3, the DNA is TGTGCCAGCAGCCCGAATCCTCGGAGCTCCTACAATGAGCAGTTCTTC. Protein: CASSPNPRSSYNEQFF.

V is TRBV20-1 and J is TRBJ2-1, with 8 nucleotides matching TRBD1. The CDR3 sequence is 16 residues long. Germline CDR1 and CDR2: DFQATT and SNEGSKA (reference sequence). The J segment lost 4 bases and the V segment lost 6 bases, leaving 14 bases of the junction unmatched. The CDR3 reads CSAHVQGAPPYNEQFF. The CDR3 nucleotides are TGCAGTGCCCACGTGCAGGGGGCCCCTCCGTACAATGAGCAGTTCTTC.

There are a few counts of this clonotype. The chain uses TRBV10-3 and TRBJ1-6; no reliable D call. Trimming left V 7 bases short and J 12 bases short, with 16 bases between. This CDR3 region has 13 residues. The V gene's germline CDR1 is ENHRY and CDR2 SYGVKD. The DNA for the CDR3 is TGTGCCATCACCCCCGCCCCCACGGAACCCCTCCACTTT. The encoded protein is CAITPAPTEPLHF.

This clonotype was recorded a few times. This chain uses TRBV11-2 with TRBJ2-3; TRBD2 aligns across 14 bases. The CDR3 is 17 residues long. Germline trimming cut 6 bases from V and 4 bases from J; bases unmatched to any gene: 9. Germline CDR1 is SGHAT and CDR2 is FQNNGV. The DNA for the CDR3 is TGTGCCAGCAGACCAATGCGACTAGCGGGGGGGGCAGATACGCAGTATTTT. Translation: CASRPMRLAGGADTQYF. The full variable domain, completed using reference TRBV11-2 and TRBJ2-3, is EAGVAQSPRYKIIEKRQSVAFWCNPISGHATLYWYQQILGQGPKLLIQFQNNGVVDDSQLPKDRFSAERLKGVDSTLKIQPAKLEDSAVYLCASRPMRLAGGADTQYFGPGTRLTVL.

This clonotype was seen only a few times. The rearrangement links TRBV4-3 to TRBJ2-1; either TRBD1 or TRBD2 may fit D (5 bases each). Germline V gene lookup returns CDR1 LGHNA and CDR2 YSLEER. The V and J ends lost 4 bases and 6 bases respectively, with 19 bases between them. The CDR3 length is 16 residues. The chain's CDR3 is CASSPSGWGGGNEQFF. CDR3 DNA: TGCGCCAGCAGCCCCTCGGGGTGGGGCGGTGGCAATGAGCAGTTCTTC.

Note on this clonotype: This may stem from a read error, because a much larger clone lies one nucleotide away. The chain uses TRBV11-3 and TRBJ2-5; D possibly corresponds to TRBD2 (5 bases). The CDR3 contains 14 residues. The germline V gene encodes CDR1 SGHNT and CDR2 YENEEA. V gave up 2 bases and J gave up 0 bases, with 7 bases separating them. Here the CDR3 reads CASSLSRDQETQYF. The DNA for the CDR3 is TGTGCCAGCAGCTTATCGCGGGACCAAGAGACCCAGTACTTC. Together with reference TRBV11-3 and TRBJ2-5, the CDR3 gives the full variable domain: EAGVVQSPRYKIIEKKQPVAFWCNPISGHNTLYWYLQNLGQGPELLIRYENEEAVDDSQLPKDRFSAERLKGVDSTLKIQPAELGDSAVYLCASSLSRDQETQYFGPGTRLLVL.

This clonotype was seen a few times. This chain connects TRBV10-3 to TRBJ2-2; 7 nucleotides match TRBD1. Germline CDR1 reads ENHRY; CDR2 reads SYGVKD. V lost 3 bases to trimming and J lost 6 bases; unmatched junction nucleotides: 7. The CDR3 is 15 residues long. CDR3 sequence reads: CAISEEDRVAGELFF. As DNA, the CDR3 is TGTGCCATCAGTGAAGAAGACAGGGTAGCCGGGGAGCTGTTTTTT.

This CDR3 reads CASTFTPGRLYTGELFF. CDR3 nucleotides: TGTGCCAGCACCTTTACTCCGGGGCGGCTATACACCGGGGAGCTGTTTTTT. The chain employs TRBV6-2 or TRBV6-3 and TRBJ2-2, with D possibly called TRBD1 or TRBD2 (5 bases each). The CDR3 has 17 amino acids. Per germline, CDR1 MNHEY and CDR2 SVGEGT. Trimming pared 7 bases from V and 3 bases from J, leaving 21 bases between.